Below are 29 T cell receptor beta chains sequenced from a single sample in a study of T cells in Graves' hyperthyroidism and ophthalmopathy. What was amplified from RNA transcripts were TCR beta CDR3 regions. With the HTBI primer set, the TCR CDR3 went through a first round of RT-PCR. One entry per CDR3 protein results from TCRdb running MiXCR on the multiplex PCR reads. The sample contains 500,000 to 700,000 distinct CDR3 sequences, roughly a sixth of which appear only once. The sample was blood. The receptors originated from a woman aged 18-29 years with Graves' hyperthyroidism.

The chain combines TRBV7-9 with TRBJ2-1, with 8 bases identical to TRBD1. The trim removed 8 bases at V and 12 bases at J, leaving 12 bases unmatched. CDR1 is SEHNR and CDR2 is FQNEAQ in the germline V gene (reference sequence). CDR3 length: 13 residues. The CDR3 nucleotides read TGTGCCAGCGGAACCGATTGGGGGACAGGGCAGTTCTTC. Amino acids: CASGTDWGTGQFF.

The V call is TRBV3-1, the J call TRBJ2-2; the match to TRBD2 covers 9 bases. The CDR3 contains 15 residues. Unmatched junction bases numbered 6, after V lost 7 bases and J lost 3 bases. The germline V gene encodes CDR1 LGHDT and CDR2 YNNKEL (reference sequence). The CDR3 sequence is CASTEAGGDTGELFF. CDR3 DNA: TGTGCCAGCACCGAAGCGGGAGGTGACACCGGGGAGCTGTTTTTT. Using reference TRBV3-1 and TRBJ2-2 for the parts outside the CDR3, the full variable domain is DTAVSQTPKYLVTQMGNDKSIKCEQNLGHDTMYWYKQDSKKFLKIMFSYNNKELIINETVPNRFSPKSPDKAHLNLHINSLELGDSAVYFCASTEAGGDTGELFFGEGSRLTVL.

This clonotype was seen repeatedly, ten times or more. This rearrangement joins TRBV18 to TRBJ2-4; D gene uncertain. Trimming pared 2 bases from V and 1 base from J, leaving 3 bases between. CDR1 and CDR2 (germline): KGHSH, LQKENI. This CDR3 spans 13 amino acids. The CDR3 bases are TGTGCCAGCTCACCAGTTGCCAAAAACATTCAGTACTTC. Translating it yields CASSPVAKNIQYF.

Here the CDR3 reads CASSHEVSSDYEQYF. In DNA, the CDR3 is TGTGCCAGCAGCCACGAAGTGTCGTCAGACTACGAGCAGTACTTC. V usage is TRBV4-2 and J usage is TRBJ2-7; no clear D gene. The CDR3 sequence is 15 residues long. Germline lookup yields CDR1 LGHNA and CDR2 YNFKEQ. V was shortened by 3 bases and J by 3 bases, with 15 bases between the two germline ends.

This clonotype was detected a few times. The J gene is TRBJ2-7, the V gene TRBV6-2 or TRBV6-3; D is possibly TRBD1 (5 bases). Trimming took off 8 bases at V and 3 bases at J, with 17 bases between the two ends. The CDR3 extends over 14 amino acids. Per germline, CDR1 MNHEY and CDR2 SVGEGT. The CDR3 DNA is TGTGCCAGCTCAAAGGGGCAGTTGTTCTACGAGCAGTACTTC. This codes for CASSKGQLFYEQYF.

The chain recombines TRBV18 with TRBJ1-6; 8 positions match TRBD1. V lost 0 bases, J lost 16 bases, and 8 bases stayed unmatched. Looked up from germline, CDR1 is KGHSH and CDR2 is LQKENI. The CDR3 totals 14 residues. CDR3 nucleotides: TGTGCCAGCTCACCACCAGGTCAGGGGGCTTTACTCCACTTT. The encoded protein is CASSPPGQGALLHF.

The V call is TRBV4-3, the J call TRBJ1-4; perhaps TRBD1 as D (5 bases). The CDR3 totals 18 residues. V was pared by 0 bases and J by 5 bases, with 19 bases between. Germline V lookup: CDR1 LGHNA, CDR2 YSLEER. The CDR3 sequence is CASSQDRNRHLLNEKLFF. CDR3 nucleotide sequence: TGCGCCAGCAGCCAAGATAGGAACAGGCATCTACTCAATGAAAAACTGTTTTTT.

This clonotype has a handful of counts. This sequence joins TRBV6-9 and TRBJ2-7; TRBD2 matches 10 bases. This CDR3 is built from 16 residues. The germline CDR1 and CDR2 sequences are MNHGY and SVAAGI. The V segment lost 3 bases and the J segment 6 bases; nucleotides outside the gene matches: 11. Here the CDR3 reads CASSYMAASGRIEQYF. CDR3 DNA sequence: TGTGCCAGCAGTTACATGGCCGCTAGCGGGAGAATCGAGCAGTACTTC.

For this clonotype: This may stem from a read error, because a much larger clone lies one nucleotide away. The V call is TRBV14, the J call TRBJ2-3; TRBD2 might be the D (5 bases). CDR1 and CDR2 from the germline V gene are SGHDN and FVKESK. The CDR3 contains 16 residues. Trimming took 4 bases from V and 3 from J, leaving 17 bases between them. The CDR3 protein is CASSPRIGVMTDTQYF. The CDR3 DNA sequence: TGTGCCAGCAGCCCGAGGATCGGGGTAATGACAGATACGCAGTATTTT.

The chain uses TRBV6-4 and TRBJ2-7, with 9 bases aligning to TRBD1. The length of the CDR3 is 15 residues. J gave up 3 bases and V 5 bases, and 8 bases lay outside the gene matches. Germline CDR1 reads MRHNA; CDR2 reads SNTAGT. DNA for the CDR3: TGTGCCAGCAGTTACAGGGGGCCCCTCTACTACGAGCAGTACTTC. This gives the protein CASSYRGPLYYEQYF.

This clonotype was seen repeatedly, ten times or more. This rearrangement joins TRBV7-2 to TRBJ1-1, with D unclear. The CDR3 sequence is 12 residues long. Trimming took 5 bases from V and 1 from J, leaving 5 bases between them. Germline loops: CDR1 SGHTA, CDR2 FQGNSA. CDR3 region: CASSRQNTEAFF. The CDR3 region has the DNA TGTGCCAGCAGCCGACAGAACACTGAAGCTTTCTTT.

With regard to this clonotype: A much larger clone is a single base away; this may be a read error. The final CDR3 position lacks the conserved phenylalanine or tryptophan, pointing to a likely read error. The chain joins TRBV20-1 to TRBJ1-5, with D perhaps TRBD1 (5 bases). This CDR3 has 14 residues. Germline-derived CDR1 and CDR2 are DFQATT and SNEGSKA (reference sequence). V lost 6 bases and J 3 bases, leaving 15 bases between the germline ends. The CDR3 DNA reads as TGCAGTGCCAGACAAGCGGGGACCAATCAGCCCCAGCATCTT. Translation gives CSARQAGTNQPQHL.

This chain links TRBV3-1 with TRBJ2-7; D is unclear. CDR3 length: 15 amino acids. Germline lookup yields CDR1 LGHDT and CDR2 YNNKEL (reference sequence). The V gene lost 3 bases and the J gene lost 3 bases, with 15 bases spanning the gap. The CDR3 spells CASSQKLSPVYEQYF. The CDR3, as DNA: TGTGCCAGCAGCCAGAAACTTTCCCCGGTCTACGAGCAGTACTTC.

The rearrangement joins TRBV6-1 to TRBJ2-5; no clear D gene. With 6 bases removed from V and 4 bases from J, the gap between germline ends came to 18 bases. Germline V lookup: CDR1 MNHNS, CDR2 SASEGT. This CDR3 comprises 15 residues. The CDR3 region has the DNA TGTGCCAGCAGCCTCTCCCGGTTCCGCGGAGAGACCCAGTACTTC. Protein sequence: CASSLSRFRGETQYF.

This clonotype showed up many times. Here the CDR3 reads CASRPGAVNYGYTF. For the CDR3, the DNA is TGTGCCAGCAGACCCGGGGCAGTAAACTATGGCTACACCTTC. This sequence joins TRBV27 and TRBJ1-2; D is perhaps TRBD1 (5 bases). This CDR3 is built from 14 residues. In germline, CDR1 is MNHEY, CDR2 SMNVEV (reference sequence). Trimming left V 6 bases short and J 2 bases short, with 13 bases between.

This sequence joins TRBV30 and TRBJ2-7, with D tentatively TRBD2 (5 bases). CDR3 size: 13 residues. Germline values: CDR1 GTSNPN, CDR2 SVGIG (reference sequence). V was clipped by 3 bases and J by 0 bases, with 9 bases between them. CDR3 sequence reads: CAWSGGFSYEQYF. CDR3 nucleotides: TGTGCCTGGAGCGGAGGCTTCTCCTACGAGCAGTACTTC.

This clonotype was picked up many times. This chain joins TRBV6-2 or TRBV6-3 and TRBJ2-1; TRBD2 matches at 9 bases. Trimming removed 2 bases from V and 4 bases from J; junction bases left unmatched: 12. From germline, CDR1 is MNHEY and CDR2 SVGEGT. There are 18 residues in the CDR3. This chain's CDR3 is CASSYGTSLPLEYNEQFF. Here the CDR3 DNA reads TGTGCCAGCAGTTACGGGACTAGCCTCCCGCTAGAGTACAATGAGCAGTTCTTC.

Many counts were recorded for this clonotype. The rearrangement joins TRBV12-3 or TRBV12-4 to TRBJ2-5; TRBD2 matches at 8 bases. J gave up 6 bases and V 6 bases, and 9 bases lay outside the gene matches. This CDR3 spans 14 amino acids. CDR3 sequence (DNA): TGTGCCAGCAGCCCCATAGCGGGACGAAAGACCCAGTACTTC. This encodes CASSPIAGRKTQYF.

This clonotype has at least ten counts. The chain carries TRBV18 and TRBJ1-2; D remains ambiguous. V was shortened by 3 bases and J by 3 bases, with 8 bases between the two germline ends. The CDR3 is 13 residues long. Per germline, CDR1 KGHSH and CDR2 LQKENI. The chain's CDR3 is CASSPNGDYGYTF. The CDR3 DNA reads TGTGCCAGCTCACCGAACGGAGACTATGGCTACACCTTC.

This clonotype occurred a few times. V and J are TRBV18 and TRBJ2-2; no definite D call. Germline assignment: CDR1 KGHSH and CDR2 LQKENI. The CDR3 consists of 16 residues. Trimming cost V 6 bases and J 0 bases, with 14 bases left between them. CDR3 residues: CASSNTQVANTGELFF. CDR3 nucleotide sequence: TGTGCCAGCTCCAACACCCAGGTTGCGAACACCGGGGAGCTGTTTTTT.

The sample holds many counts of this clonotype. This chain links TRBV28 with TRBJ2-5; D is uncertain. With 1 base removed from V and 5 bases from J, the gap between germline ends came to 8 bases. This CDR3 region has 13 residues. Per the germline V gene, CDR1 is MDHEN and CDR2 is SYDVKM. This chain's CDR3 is CASSLSGGETQYF. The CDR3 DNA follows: TGTGCCAGCAGTTTATCAGGTGGGGAGACCCAGTACTTC.

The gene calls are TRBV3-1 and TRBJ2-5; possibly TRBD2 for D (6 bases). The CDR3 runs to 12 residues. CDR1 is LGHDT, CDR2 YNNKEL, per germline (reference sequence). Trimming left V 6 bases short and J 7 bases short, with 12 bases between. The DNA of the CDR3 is TGTGCCAGCAGTTCCCGGGACTGGACCCAGTACTTC. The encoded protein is CASSSRDWTQYF.

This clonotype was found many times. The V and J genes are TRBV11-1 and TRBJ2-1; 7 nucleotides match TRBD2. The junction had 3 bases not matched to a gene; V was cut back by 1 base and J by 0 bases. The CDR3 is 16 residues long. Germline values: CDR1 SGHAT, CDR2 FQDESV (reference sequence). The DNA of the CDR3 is TGTGCCAGCAGCTTAGGGCGGGGGAGCTCCTACAATGAGCAGTTCTTC. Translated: CASSLGRGSSYNEQFF.

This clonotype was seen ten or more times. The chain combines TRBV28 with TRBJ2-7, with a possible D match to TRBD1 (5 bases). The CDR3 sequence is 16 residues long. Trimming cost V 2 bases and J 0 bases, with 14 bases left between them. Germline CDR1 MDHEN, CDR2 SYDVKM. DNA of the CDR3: TGTGCCAGCAGTTTAGGCCAGGGCTTAAACTCCTACGAGCAGTACTTC. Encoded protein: CASSLGQGLNSYEQYF.

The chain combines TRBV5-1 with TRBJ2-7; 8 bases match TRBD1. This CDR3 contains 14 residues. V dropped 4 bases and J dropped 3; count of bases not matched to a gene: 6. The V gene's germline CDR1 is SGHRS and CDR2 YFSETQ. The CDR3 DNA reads TGCGCCAGCAGCAGCCCGGGACAGGACTACGAGCAGTACTTC. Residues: CASSSPGQDYEQYF. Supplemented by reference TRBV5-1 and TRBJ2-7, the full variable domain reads KAGVTQTPRYLIKTRGQQVTLSCSPISGHRSVSWYQQTPGQGLQFLFEYFSETQRNKGNFPGRFSGRQFSNSRSEMNVSTLELGDSALYLCASSSPGQDYEQYFGPGTRLTVT.

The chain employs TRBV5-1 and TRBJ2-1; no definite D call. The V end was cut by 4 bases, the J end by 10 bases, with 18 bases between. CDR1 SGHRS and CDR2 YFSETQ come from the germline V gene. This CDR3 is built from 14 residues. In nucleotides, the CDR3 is TGCGCCAGCAGCCGGTCTAGGCCGTCTAACGAGCAGTTCTTC. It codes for CASSRSRPSNEQFF.

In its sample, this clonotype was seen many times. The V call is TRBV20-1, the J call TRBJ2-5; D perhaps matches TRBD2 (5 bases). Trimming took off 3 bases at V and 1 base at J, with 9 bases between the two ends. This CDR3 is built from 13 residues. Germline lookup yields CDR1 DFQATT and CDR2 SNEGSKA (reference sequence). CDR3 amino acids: CSASRLTQETQYF. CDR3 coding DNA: TGCAGTGCTAGCCGACTAACCCAAGAGACCCAGTACTTC.

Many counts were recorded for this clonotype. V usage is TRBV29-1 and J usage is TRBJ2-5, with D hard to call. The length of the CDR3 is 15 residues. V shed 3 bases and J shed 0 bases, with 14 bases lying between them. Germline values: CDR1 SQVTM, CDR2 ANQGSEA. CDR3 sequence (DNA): TGCAGCGTTGACGGTCCTAGTCGTAACCAAGAGACCCAGTACTTC. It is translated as CSVDGPSRNQETQYF.

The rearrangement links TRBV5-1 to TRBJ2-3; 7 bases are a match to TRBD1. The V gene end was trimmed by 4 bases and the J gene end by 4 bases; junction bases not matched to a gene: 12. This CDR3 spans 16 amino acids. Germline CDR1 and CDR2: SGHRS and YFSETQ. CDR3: CASSATTTGEADTQYF. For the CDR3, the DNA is TGCGCCAGCAGCGCGACTACTACAGGGGAAGCAGATACGCAGTATTTT.